This T cell receptor beta chain was documented in a study of blood T cell repertoires in COVID-19. Study details: The study drew acute and convalescent COVID-19 samples from the United States, Italy and Spain. From T cells, B-cell-depleted T cells, or PBMCs came the material, which was cDNA or gDNA.

Symptom resolution, clearance, or two negative PCRs marked the recovered donors of Cohort 3. Here immunoSEQ multiplex PCR was the method, and the copy in TCRdb shows in-frame clones only, minus some. The data show approximately 300,000 clones, approximately 83% seen once. Trimming took off 5 bases at V and 5 bases at J, with 18 bases between the two ends. The CDR3 contains 15 residues. Germline V gives CDR1 MDHEN, CDR2 SYDVKM. The gene calls are TRBV28 and TRBJ1-1, with a tentative D call TRBD1 (5 bases). The source is a young woman who had recovered from COVID-19. The sample was PBMCs or T cells enriched from blood (not recorded which). CDR3 bases: TGTGCCAGCAGTACCCCCCGGACCTCAGGGACTGAAGCTTTCTTT. Its translation: CASSTPRTSGTEAFF.